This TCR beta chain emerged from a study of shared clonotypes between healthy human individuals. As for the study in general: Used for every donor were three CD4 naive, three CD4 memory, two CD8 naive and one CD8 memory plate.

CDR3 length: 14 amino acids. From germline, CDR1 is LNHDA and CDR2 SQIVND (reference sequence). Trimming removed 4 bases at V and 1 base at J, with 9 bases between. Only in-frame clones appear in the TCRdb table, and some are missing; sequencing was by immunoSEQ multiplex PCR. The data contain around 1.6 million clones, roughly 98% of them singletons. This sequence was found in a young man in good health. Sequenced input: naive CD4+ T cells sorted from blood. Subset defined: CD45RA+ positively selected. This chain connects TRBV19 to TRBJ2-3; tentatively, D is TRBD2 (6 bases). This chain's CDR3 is CASSSGGGTDTQYF. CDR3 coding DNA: TGTGCCAGTAGTAGCGGAGGGGGCACAGATACGCAGTATTTT.